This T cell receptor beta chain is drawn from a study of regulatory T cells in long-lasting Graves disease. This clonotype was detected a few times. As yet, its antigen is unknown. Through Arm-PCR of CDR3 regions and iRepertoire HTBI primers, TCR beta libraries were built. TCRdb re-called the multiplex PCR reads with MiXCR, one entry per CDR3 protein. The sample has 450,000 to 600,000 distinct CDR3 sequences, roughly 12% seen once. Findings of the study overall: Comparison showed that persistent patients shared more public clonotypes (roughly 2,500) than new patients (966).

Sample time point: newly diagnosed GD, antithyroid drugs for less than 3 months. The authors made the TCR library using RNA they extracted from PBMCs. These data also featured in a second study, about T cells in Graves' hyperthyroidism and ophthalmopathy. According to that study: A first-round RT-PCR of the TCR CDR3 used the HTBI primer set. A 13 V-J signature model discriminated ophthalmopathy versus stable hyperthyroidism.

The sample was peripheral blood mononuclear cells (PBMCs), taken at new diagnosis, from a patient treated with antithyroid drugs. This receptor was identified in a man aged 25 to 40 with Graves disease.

This chain's CDR3 is CSVDDRGDTEAFF. The CDR3 nucleotides are TGCAGCGTTGACGACAGGGGGGACACTGAAGCTTTCTTT. The rearrangement links TRBV29-1 to TRBJ1-1; the match to TRBD1 covers 9 bases. Trimming at V came to 3 bases and at J to 3 bases, leaving 2 bases not matched to a gene. The length of the CDR3 is 13 residues. Germline V gives CDR1 SQVTM, CDR2 ANQGSEA.